This T cell receptor (beta chain) emerged from a study of shared clonotypes between healthy human individuals. For the study at large: Researchers assigned three CD4 naive, three CD4 memory, two CD8 naive and one CD8 memory plate to each donor.

As for this clone: Antigen: not known.

Here immunoSEQ multiplex PCR was the method, and the copy in TCRdb shows in-frame clones only, minus some. Among about 800,000 clones listed, approximately 97% were seen once. Naive CD8 cells were CD45RO-negative, positively selected for CCR7, excluding terminally differentiated effector memory CD45RA+ cells. Points from the study as a whole: The low donor count limited represented genetic and exposure-history diversity.

The germline V gene has CDR1 SGHTA and CDR2 FQGNSA. The CDR3 runs 14 residues. The V gene lost 5 bases and the J gene lost 3 bases, with 14 bases spanning the gap. The material sequenced was naive CD8+ T cells sorted from blood. This receptor was obtained from a man aged 25 to 40 in good health. This sequence joins TRBV7-2 and TRBJ2-7, with D possibly being TRBD1 or TRBD2 (5 bases each). CDR3 loop: CASSNRDGSYEQYF. The CDR3 bases are TGTGCCAGCAGCAACCGGGACGGAAGCTACGAGCAGTACTTC.